Included here is one TCR beta chain sequence, with context. This sample was taken from a study of T cells in Graves' hyperthyroidism and ophthalmopathy. Amplification of TCR beta CDR3 regions was performed using RNA transcripts as template. The study used the HTBI primer set for a first-round RT-PCR of the TCR CDR3. TCRdb re-derived calls from the multiplex PCR reads in MiXCR, one entry per CDR3 protein. The table has around 540,000 distinct CDR3 sequences, just over 45% seen once; the top ten hold approximately 8.2%. The sequence derives from a woman aged 18-35 years with Graves' hyperthyroidism. What was sequenced was peripheral blood or thyroid tissue (not recorded which).

DNA for the CDR3: TGTGCCACCACGGGGGCCAAGAACTATGGCTACACCTTC. Its translation is CATTGAKNYGYTF. This chain joins TRBV19 and TRBJ1-2; TRBD1 might be the D (6 bases). Trimming stripped 10 bases from V and 2 bases from J, with 14 bases between. This CDR3 comprises 13 residues. The V gene's germline CDR1 is LNHDA and CDR2 SQIVND (reference sequence).